This TCR beta chain emerged from a study of blood T cell dynamics during melanoma immunotherapy. Time point meaning: week 3, after first cycle of checkpoint inhibitor. One draw preceded checkpoint blockade; another followed its first cycle at week 3. Patients had no prior systemic cancer treatment, immunosuppressants or other active cancers. This CDR3 is 18 amino acids long. V was pared by 4 bases and J by 1 base, with 20 bases between. Germline CDR1 is SGHRS and CDR2 is YFSETQ. Each bulk PBMC sample had around 380 ng DNA loaded. This table comes from immunoSEQ multiplex PCR, and its TCRdb copy is limited to in-frame clones, with some not included. This sample has roughly 12,000 clones, with 70% to 90% found just once.

The rearrangement joins TRBV5-1 to TRBJ2-2; D uncertain. The specimen was blood, collected from a patient treated with checkpoint blockade. This TCR came from a human donor with melanoma. The chain's CDR3 is CASSITTRALENTGELFF. The CDR3 nucleotides read TGCGCCAGCAGCATTACGACAAGGGCACTCGAGAACACCGGGGAGCTGTTTTTT.